These 27 T cell receptor beta chains originate from one sample sequenced in a study of CD8 T cells in ankylosing spondylitis. Whole-study results and caveats: Within ankylosing spondylitis blood, a TCR beta motif made up of eight highly homologous variants appeared to be characteristic.

These TCRs' antigens remain unknown. TCRdb reprocessed the 5' RACE reads with MiXCR, giving one entry per CDR3 protein. The table has 390,000 or so distinct CDR3 sequences, more than 20% seen once. Sequencing was done on a sample of blood, either unsorted or a sorted T cell fraction (not recorded which). The receptor set was obtained from a male donor with ankylosing spondylitis.

The rearrangement joins TRBV3-1 to TRBJ2-7; 7 bases align to TRBD1. Germline-derived CDR1 and CDR2 are LGHDT and YNNKEL (reference sequence). V gave up 4 bases and J gave up 2 bases; unmatched junction bases: 8. The CDR3 length is 15 residues. The CDR3 sequence is CASSRQTGLPYEQYF. The CDR3 DNA reads as TGTGCCAGCAGCCGCCAGACAGGGCTTCCCTACGAGCAGTACTTC.

This clonotype was found a few times. This rearrangement joins TRBV25-1 to TRBJ1-5, with D unclear. This CDR3 is built from 13 residues. CDR1 MGHDK and CDR2 SYGVNS come from the germline V gene. Trimming cost V 4 bases and J 4 bases, with 8 bases left between them. DNA of the CDR3: TGTGCCAGCAGTGGCCTTGGTAATCAGCCCCAGCATTTT. It encodes CASSGLGNQPQHF.

This clonotype was seen only once. This sequence joins TRBV7-2 and TRBJ2-7; D is unresolved. The CDR3 runs to 15 residues. V lost 1 base and J lost 2, with 12 bases in between. Germline CDR1 SGHTA, CDR2 FQGNSA. The CDR3 loop reads CASSLDARGPYEQYF. The CDR3 region has the DNA TGTGCCAGCAGCTTAGACGCCCGAGGCCCCTACGAGCAGTACTTC.

The chain links TRBV20-1 to TRBJ1-4; 11 nucleotides align to TRBD1. V lost 6 bases, J lost 10 bases, and 7 bases stayed unmatched. This CDR3 comprises 13 residues. Germline CDR1 and CDR2: DFQATT and SNEGSKA (reference sequence). The CDR3 loop reads CSARDRGMVKLFF. The CDR3 bases are TGCAGTGCCCGGGACAGGGGGATGGTAAAACTGTTTTTT.

The genes are TRBV30 and TRBJ2-7, with 12 bases aligning to TRBD1. Unmatched junction bases numbered 7, after V lost 3 bases and J lost 4 bases. The CDR3 extends over 15 amino acids. Germline loops: CDR1 GTSNPN, CDR2 SVGIG (reference sequence). In DNA form, the CDR3 reads TGTGCCTGGAGCGCCGGGACAGGGGGCACGTACGAGCAGTACTTC. This gives the protein CAWSAGTGGTYEQYF.

The genes are TRBV11-3 and TRBJ1-4; D possibly corresponds to TRBD1 (6 bases). Germline CDR1 and CDR2: SGHNT and YENEEA. The V gene lost 0 bases and the J gene lost 0 bases, with 11 bases spanning the gap. The CDR3 is 17 amino acids. The CDR3 spells CASSLDDRLATNEKLFF. The CDR3 region has the DNA TGTGCCAGCAGCTTAGACGACAGGCTTGCAACTAATGAAAAACTGTTTTTT.

This chain links TRBV7-2 with TRBJ2-7, with 7 bases matching TRBD1. CDR3 size: 15 residues. V dropped 0 bases and J dropped 3; count of bases not matched to a gene: 5. Germline V gene data show CDR1 as SGHTA and CDR2 as FQGNSA. CDR3 sequence (DNA): TGTGCCAGCAGCTTAGCCTGGACAGGAGGCTACGAGCAGTACTTC. This gives the protein CASSLAWTGGYEQYF. Drawing the rest from reference TRBV7-2 and TRBJ2-7, the complete variable domain is GAGVSQSPSNKVTEKGKDVELRCDPISGHTALYWYRQSLGQGLEFLIYFQGNSAPDKSGLPSDRFSAERTGGSVSTLTIQRTQQEDSAVYLCASSLAWTGGYEQYFGPGTRLTVT.

This clonotype was observed a few times. This rearrangement joins TRBV20-1 to TRBJ2-3, with 14 nucleotides matching TRBD2. Germline V gene data show CDR1 as DFQATT and CDR2 as SNEGSKA (reference sequence). The CDR3 contains 17 residues. After removal of 2 bases from V and 6 bases from J, the junction contained 10 bases not matched to a gene. The CDR3 DNA follows: TGCAGTGCTAGATCCGGACTAGCGGGAGGACTGGGGGATACGCAGTATTTT. Its protein is CSARSGLAGGLGDTQYF.

The chain recombines TRBV27 with TRBJ2-3; possible D gene TRBD2, 6 bases. CDR3 length: 16 amino acids. The V end was cut by 3 bases, the J end by 0 bases, with 13 bases between. The germline V gene has CDR1 MNHEY and CDR2 SMNVEV (reference sequence). The CDR3 nucleotides read TGTGCCAGCAGTTTCTGGGGACTCAGAAGCACAGATACGCAGTATTTT. It is translated as CASSFWGLRSTDTQYF.

There are a few counts of this clonotype. This rearrangement joins TRBV4-2 to TRBJ2-3; 11 bases match TRBD2. This CDR3 region has 15 residues. The trim removed 5 bases at V and 7 bases at J, leaving 8 bases unmatched. Per the germline V gene, CDR1 is LGHNA and CDR2 is YNFKEQ. CDR3 region: CASSGGLAAGYTQYF. The CDR3 DNA reads as TGTGCCAGCAGCGGGGGACTAGCGGCAGGTTATACGCAGTATTTT.

The sample holds a few counts of this clonotype. The rearrangement uses TRBV7-2 and TRBJ1-1; D not certain. Germline-derived CDR1 and CDR2 are SGHTA and FQGNSA. The V end lost 2 bases, the J end lost 1 base, and 5 bases lay between the germline ends. The CDR3 consists of 13 residues. CDR3 amino acids: CASSLRANTEAFF. CDR3 in DNA: TGTGCCAGCAGCTTACGGGCGAACACTGAAGCTTTCTTT.

The chain joins TRBV20-1 to TRBJ2-1; 9 bases line up with TRBD1. Germline V gives CDR1 DFQATT, CDR2 SNEGSKA (reference sequence). With V trimmed by 1 base and J by 10 bases, 8 bases remained unmatched. The CDR3 length is 14 residues. CDR3 bases: TGCAGTGCTAGAGGGGACAGGGAAGCGGGAGAGCAGTTCTTC. Amino acids: CSARGDREAGEQFF.

This clonotype was seen a few times. V gene TRBV20-1 combines with J gene TRBJ1-6; D call uncertain. CDR1 and CDR2 (germline): DFQATT, SNEGSKA (reference sequence). V lost 6 bases to trimming and J lost 4 bases, with 10 bases between them. The CDR3 has 13 residues. This CDR3 is CSAADGYNSPLHF. CDR3 nucleotides: TGCAGTGCCGCGGACGGTTATAATTCACCCCTCCACTTT.

This chain joins TRBV28 and TRBJ2-7; 12 nucleotides agree with TRBD2. This CDR3 spans 18 amino acids. Unmatched junction bases numbered 14, after V lost 6 bases and J lost 2 bases. Germline-derived CDR1 and CDR2 are MDHEN and SYDVKM. The CDR3 loop is CASSSYTGGLAGTYEQYF. CDR3 DNA: TGTGCCAGCAGCTCCTACACGGGGGGACTAGCGGGCACCTACGAGCAGTACTTC.

The table lists this clonotype with a few counts. V and J are TRBV19 and TRBJ1-5; D gene uncertain. The germline V gene has CDR1 LNHDA and CDR2 SQIVND (reference sequence). Trimming removed 7 bases from V and 0 bases from J, with 4 bases in between. There are 12 residues in the CDR3. Here the CDR3 reads CASKLSNQPQHF. CDR3 in DNA: TGTGCCAGTAAGCTTAGCAATCAGCCCCAGCATTTT.

The J gene is TRBJ2-2, the V gene TRBV28; 9 bases match TRBD1. Per germline, CDR1 MDHEN and CDR2 SYDVKM. The CDR3 has 15 residues. V shed 5 bases, J shed 6 bases, and the junction held 7 bases outside the gene matches. CDR3 in DNA: TGTGCCAGCAGTCCGTGGACAGGGGTCCCCGGGGAGCTGTTTTTT. Translating gives CASSPWTGVPGELFF.

The V call is TRBV4-3, the J call TRBJ1-6; D remains unclear. Between the trimmed V and J ends, which lost 0 bases and 1 base, there was a span of 10 bases. Germline V lookup: CDR1 LGHNA, CDR2 YSLEER. The CDR3 spans 17 residues. CDR3 DNA sequence: TGCGCCAGCAGCCAAGAAAGCTCTCCGTCCTATAATTCACCCCTCCACTTT. Translation gives CASSQESSPSYNSPLHF.

The V and J genes are TRBV20-1 and TRBJ2-3; the match to TRBD2 covers 12 bases. V gave up 2 bases and J gave up 3 bases; unmatched junction bases: 9. The CDR3 runs 17 residues. Germline V lookup: CDR1 DFQATT, CDR2 SNEGSKA (reference sequence). In DNA, the CDR3 is TGCAGTGCTAGACTAGCGGGAGGGCAACCGGCGACAGATACGCAGTATTTT. This sequence encodes CSARLAGGQPATDTQYF.

This clonotype has just a few counts. V is TRBV4-1 and J is TRBJ2-7; possible D gene TRBD2, 6 bases. V lost 6 bases, J lost 0 bases, and 15 bases lay in between. Germline CDR1 is MGHRA and CDR2 is YSYEKL. The length of the CDR3 is 15 residues. The CDR3 DNA reads TGCGCCAGCAGACAGACGGACGGGAGCTCCTACGAGCAGTACTTC. Protein sequence: CASRQTDGSSYEQYF.

This chain joins TRBV5-8 and TRBJ2-1; D possibly uses TRBD1 or TRBD2 (6 bases each). CDR1 and CDR2 from the germline V gene are SGHTS and YDEGEE. The CDR3 consists of 16 residues. V shed 4 bases and J shed 6 bases, with 20 bases lying between them. The CDR3 nucleotides are TGTGCCAGCAGCACAGAAACAGGGTGGGGGGCCAATGAGCAGTTCTTC. This encodes CASSTETGWGANEQFF. Using reference TRBV5-8 and TRBJ2-1 for the parts outside the CDR3, the full variable domain is EAGVTQSPTHLIKTRGQQATLRCSPISGHTSVYWYQQALGLGLQFLLWYDEGEERNRGNFPPRFSGRQFPNYSSELNVNALELEDSALYLCASSTETGWGANEQFFGPGTRLTVL.

The chain carries TRBV7-3 and TRBJ2-6, with D unresolved. The germline V gene has CDR1 SGHTA and CDR2 FQGTGA. CDR3 length equals 15 residues. Trimming removed 5 bases at V and 2 bases at J, with 10 bases between. Written as DNA, the CDR3 is TGTGCCAGCAGCCTAATGTCCACTGGGGCCAACGTCCTGACTTTC. Encoded protein: CASSLMSTGANVLTF.

The CDR3 reads CASSLTATNEKLFF. As DNA, the CDR3 is TGTGCCAGCAGTTTAACAGCAACTAATGAAAAACTGTTTTTT. The chain combines TRBV6-8 with TRBJ1-4, with D unresolved. CDR3 length equals 14 residues. The V end lost 4 bases, the J end lost 0 bases, and 6 bases lay between the germline ends. The V gene's germline CDR1 is MNHGY and CDR2 SAAAGT.

V gene TRBV9 combines with J gene TRBJ2-2; a weak D match, TRBD2 (7 bases). The germline CDR1 and CDR2 sequences are SGDLS and YYNGEE. The V and J ends lost 8 bases and 0 bases respectively, with 11 bases between them. The CDR3 runs to 14 residues. This chain's CDR3 is CASGGASNTGELFF. CDR3 sequence (DNA): TGTGCCAGTGGGGGGGCTTCGAACACCGGGGAGCTGTTTTTT.

The chain employs TRBV6-1 and TRBJ1-4; 12 positions agree with TRBD1. This CDR3 has 13 residues. With V trimmed by 8 bases and J by 7 bases, 2 bases remained unmatched. Germline values: CDR1 MNHNS, CDR2 SASEGT. The CDR3 DNA sequence: TGTGCCAGCCGGGACAGGGGGCTTGAAAAACTGTTTTTT. It yields the protein CASRDRGLEKLFF.

The chain carries TRBV12-3 or TRBV12-4 and TRBJ2-3, with 7 bases that match TRBD1. This CDR3 is 15 amino acids long. Losses at the gene ends were 4 bases for V and 7 bases for J; bases not matched to a gene: 11. CDR3 DNA: TGTGCCAGCAGTTCCGCGACCGACAGGGTAAATACGCAGTATTTT. Protein: CASSSATDRVNTQYF.

The chain combines TRBV20-1 with TRBJ1-6, with D unresolved. The CDR3 is 16 amino acids. Germline CDR1 is DFQATT and CDR2 is SNEGSKA (reference sequence). V lost 0 bases and J lost 0, with 9 bases in between. The CDR3 region has the DNA TGCAGTGCTAGAGATGAATCGAGCTCCTATAATTCACCCCTCCACTTT. Amino acid sequence: CSARDESSSYNSPLHF.

This clonotype has ten or more counts. This chain uses TRBV11-2 with TRBJ2-1, with 9 bases fitting TRBD2. Trimming took 0 bases from V and 9 from J; bases not matched to a gene: 21. From germline, CDR1 is SGHAT and CDR2 FQNNGV. The CDR3 contains 20 residues. DNA for the CDR3: TGTGCCAGCAGCTTAGATGAGGCGGGAGGGCTTTCGGACTGGTTCGGTGAGCAGTTCTTC. Its protein product is CASSLDEAGGLSDWFGEQFF.